These 20 T cell receptor beta chains were sequenced from one sample in a study of blood T cell repertoires in COVID-19. TCRdb's copy holds only in-frame clones and misses some; the assay was immunoSEQ multiplex PCR. This table holds fewer than 200,000 clones, under 85% found once. Source material: peripheral blood. All receptors derive from a woman older than 75 with acute or convalescent COVID-19.

The chain combines TRBV15 with TRBJ2-7; TRBD2 is a possible D gene (7 bases). Germline V CDR1 and CDR2: LNHNV, YYDKDF (reference sequence). V dropped 0 bases and J dropped 2 bases, with 11 bases sitting between them. The CDR3 has 15 amino acids. CDR3 residues: CATSREGGAAYEQYF. The CDR3 region has the DNA TGTGCCACCAGCAGAGAGGGGGGGGCAGCCTACGAGCAGTACTTC.

The chain employs TRBV9 and TRBJ2-2; 7 bases match TRBD1. J was trimmed by 3 bases and V by 3 bases; bases with no gene match: 5. Germline V gives CDR1 SGDLS, CDR2 YYNGEE. The length of the CDR3 is 15 residues. The CDR3 sequence is CASSADRRYTGELFF. For the CDR3, the DNA is TGTGCCAGCAGCGCGGACAGGAGGTACACCGGGGAGCTGTTTTTT.

CDR3 in DNA: TGTGCCAGCAGCTCCCGAACGACAGGGAGCTCCTACAATGAGCAGTTCTTC. As protein: CASSSRTTGSSYNEQFF. This chain uses TRBV7-3 with TRBJ2-1; 7 bases line up with TRBD1. Per germline, CDR1 SGHTA and CDR2 FQGTGA. There are 17 residues in the CDR3. The V gene end was trimmed by 4 bases and the J gene end by 0 bases; junction bases not matched to a gene: 9.

Details on this clone: Additional DNA sequences in this sample encode the identical CDR3. This rearrangement joins TRBV5-1 to TRBJ1-2, with a possible D match to TRBD1 (6 bases). In germline, CDR1 is SGHRS, CDR2 YFSETQ. Trimming removed 0 bases at V and 2 bases at J, with 8 bases between. The CDR3 length is 14 residues. The CDR3 nucleotides are TGCGCCAGCAGCTTGGGGGGACAAAACTATGGCTACACCTTC. Translation: CASSLGGQNYGYTF.

The chain carries TRBV30 and TRBJ2-1, with D possibly being TRBD1 (6 bases). The ends were cut back, 0 bases at V and 2 bases at J, with 8 bases in the middle. CDR1 and CDR2 from the germline V gene are GTSNPN and SVGIG (reference sequence). The length of the CDR3 is 14 residues. This CDR3 is CAWSVWTAYNEQFF. CDR3 in DNA: TGTGCCTGGAGTGTCTGGACAGCCTACAATGAGCAGTTCTTC.

This chain uses TRBV24-1 with TRBJ2-2; TRBD2 might be the D (6 bases). V lost 4 bases to trimming and J lost 4 bases, with 15 bases between them. This CDR3 contains 16 residues. Germline assignment: CDR1 KGHDR and CDR2 SFDVKD. As DNA, the CDR3 is TGTGCCACCAGTGACCTCGGGGAGGAGGGCACCGGGGAGCTGTTTTTT. Amino acids: CATSDLGEEGTGELFF.

The chain recombines TRBV11-2 with TRBJ2-1, with 7 nucleotides matching TRBD2. Germline V CDR1 and CDR2: SGHAT, FQNNGV. Losses at the gene ends were 5 bases for V and 4 bases for J; bases not matched to a gene: 8. The CDR3 is made up of 15 amino acids. The CDR3 region is CASSGALAPYNEQFF. In nucleotides, the CDR3 is TGTGCCAGCAGCGGGGCACTAGCGCCTTACAATGAGCAGTTCTTC.

The chain has TRBV7-3 and TRBJ2-7, with a possible D match to TRBD1 (6 bases). The CDR3 has 13 residues. Germline values: CDR1 SGHTA, CDR2 FQGTGA. V was pared by 6 bases and J by 0 bases, with 9 bases between. This chain's CDR3 is CASRVDSSYEQYF. The DNA of the CDR3 is TGTGCCAGCAGGGTGGACAGCTCCTACGAGCAGTACTTC.

The gene calls are TRBV9 and TRBJ2-3; 9 nucleotides line up with TRBD2. The CDR3 is made up of 17 amino acids. Germline loops: CDR1 SGDLS, CDR2 YYNGEE. After removal of 3 bases from V and 7 bases from J, the junction contained 15 bases not matched to a gene. The CDR3 reads CASSESASGTPPYTQYF. CDR3 coding DNA: TGTGCCAGCAGCGAGAGTGCTAGCGGGACCCCCCCATATACGCAGTATTTT.

V gene TRBV29-1 combines with J gene TRBJ1-3, with 7 bases identical to TRBD1. Per germline, CDR1 SQVTM and CDR2 ANQGSEA. The CDR3 consists of 15 residues. V lost 6 bases and J lost 0; bases outside the gene matches: 8. The CDR3 sequence is CSVRDRLFSGNTIYF. The CDR3 nucleotides read TGCAGCGTAAGGGACAGACTTTTCTCTGGAAACACCATATATTTT.

V usage is TRBV6-5 and J usage is TRBJ2-7; D may be TRBD1 (6 bases). The CDR3 runs to 12 residues. V shed 6 bases and J shed 4 bases, with 10 bases lying between them. Germline lookup yields CDR1 MNHEY and CDR2 SVGAGI. The CDR3 DNA sequence: TGTGCCAGCAGCTCGGACAGTTACGAGCAGTACTTC. Residues: CASSSDSYEQYF.

This clone has only a few counts. The chain carries TRBV13 and TRBJ2-7; weak D call: TRBD2 (6 bases). The ends were cut back, 5 bases at V and 2 bases at J, with 10 bases in the middle. Per the germline V gene, CDR1 is PRHDT and CDR2 is FYEKMQ (reference sequence). This CDR3 comprises 13 residues. The CDR3, as DNA: TGTGCCAGCAGCCCGGCGGGGACCTACGAGCAGTACTTC. Protein product: CASSPAGTYEQYF.

This clone was seen once. V gene TRBV2 combines with J gene TRBJ1-2; TRBD1 matches at 7 bases. Germline CDR1 SNHLY, CDR2 FYNNEI. Trimming cost V 4 bases and J 8 bases; bases outside gene matches: 7. This CDR3 is built from 13 residues. CDR3 sequence: CASSAKQGSGYTF. CDR3 bases: TGTGCCAGCAGTGCAAAACAGGGGTCCGGCTACACCTTC.

This chain links TRBV27 with TRBJ2-1, with 11 nucleotides matching TRBD1. V shed 5 bases and J 8 bases; nucleotides not matched to a gene: 5. Germline CDR1 MNHEY, CDR2 SMNVEV (reference sequence). The CDR3 has 14 residues. CDR3 loop: CASSGRTGGDEQFF. CDR3 nucleotide sequence: TGTGCCAGCAGTGGCCGGACAGGGGGCGATGAGCAGTTCTTC.

This chain connects TRBV7-9 to TRBJ2-2; 9 nucleotides line up with TRBD1. Trimming at V came to 7 bases and at J to 5 bases, leaving 11 bases not matched to a gene. This CDR3 spans 16 amino acids. Germline loops: CDR1 SEHNR, CDR2 FQNEAQ (reference sequence). The CDR3 protein is CASNRAGTGRTGELFF. The DNA for the CDR3 is TGTGCCAGCAACCGCGCCGGGACAGGGCGGACCGGGGAGCTGTTTTTT.

A few counts support this clone. The chain carries TRBV6-5 and TRBJ2-2, with 8 bases identical to TRBD2. V lost 6 bases and J lost 5; bases outside the gene matches: 8. This CDR3 is built from 15 residues. From germline, CDR1 is MNHEY and CDR2 SVGAGI. In nucleotides, the CDR3 is TGTGCCAGCAGCAGACTAGCGCCTGGTACCGGGGAGCTGTTTTTT. This codes for CASSRLAPGTGELFF.

CDR3 loop: CASSPQETGNYGYTF. The CDR3 DNA reads as TGTGCCAGTAGTCCCCAAGAGACAGGGAACTATGGCTACACCTTC. V gene TRBV19 combines with J gene TRBJ1-2; 7 bases map to TRBD1. Germline CDR1 is LNHDA and CDR2 is SQIVND (reference sequence). CDR3 size: 15 residues. Trimming at V came to 5 bases and at J to 2 bases, leaving 8 bases not matched to a gene.

The chain recombines TRBV2 with TRBJ2-3; TRBD2 might be the D (6 bases). Germline lookup yields CDR1 SNHLY and CDR2 FYNNEI. V was clipped by 6 bases and J by 2 bases, with 18 bases between them. CDR3 length: 16 amino acids. The CDR3 here is CASSREAGWTTDTQYF. The CDR3 DNA sequence: TGTGCCAGCAGCAGGGAGGCAGGGTGGACCACAGATACGCAGTATTTT.

DNA of the CDR3: TGTGCCAGCAGCTTAGGGGCAGGTGGCTACAATGAGCAGTTCTTC. This encodes CASSLGAGGYNEQFF. The rearrangement uses TRBV11-2 and TRBJ2-1; D is unclear. V was cut by 1 base and J by 3 bases, with 10 bases left in between. The CDR3 length is 15 residues. Per the germline V gene, CDR1 is SGHAT and CDR2 is FQNNGV.

This clone was seen only once. The chain uses TRBV18 and TRBJ2-7; tentatively, D is TRBD1 (6 bases). Germline V gives CDR1 KGHSH, CDR2 LQKENI. The CDR3 spans 16 residues. Trimming pared 0 bases from V and 5 bases from J, leaving 17 bases between. The CDR3 spells CASSPPWGQGVNEQYF. As DNA, the CDR3 is TGTGCCAGCTCACCACCGTGGGGGCAGGGTGTCAACGAGCAGTACTTC.